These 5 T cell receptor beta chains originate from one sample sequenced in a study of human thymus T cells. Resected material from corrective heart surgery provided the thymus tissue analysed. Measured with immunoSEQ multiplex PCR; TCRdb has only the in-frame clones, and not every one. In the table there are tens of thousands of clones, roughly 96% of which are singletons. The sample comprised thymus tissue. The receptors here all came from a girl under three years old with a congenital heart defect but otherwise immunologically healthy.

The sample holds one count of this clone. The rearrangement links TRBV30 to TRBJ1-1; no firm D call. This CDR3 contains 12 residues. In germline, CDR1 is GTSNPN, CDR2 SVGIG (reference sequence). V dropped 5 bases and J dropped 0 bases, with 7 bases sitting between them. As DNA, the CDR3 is TGTGCCTGGGTACTCCTGAACACTGAAGCTTTCTTT. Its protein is CAWVLLNTEAFF.

This chain's CDR3 is CASSWDRFYEQYF. In DNA form, the CDR3 reads TGCGCCAGCAGCTGGGACAGGTTCTACGAGCAGTACTTC. The genes are TRBV5-1 and TRBJ2-7, with 8 positions matching TRBD1. The ends lost 3 bases at V and 3 bases at J; junction bases unmatched: 2. The germline V gene has CDR1 SGHRS and CDR2 YFSETQ. The CDR3 is 13 amino acids.

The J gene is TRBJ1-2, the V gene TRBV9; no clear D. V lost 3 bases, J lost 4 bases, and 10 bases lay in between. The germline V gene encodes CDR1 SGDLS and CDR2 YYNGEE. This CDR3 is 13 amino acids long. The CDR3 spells CASSAGVTYGYTF. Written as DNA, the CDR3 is TGTGCCAGCAGCGCCGGGGTGACCTATGGCTACACCTTC.

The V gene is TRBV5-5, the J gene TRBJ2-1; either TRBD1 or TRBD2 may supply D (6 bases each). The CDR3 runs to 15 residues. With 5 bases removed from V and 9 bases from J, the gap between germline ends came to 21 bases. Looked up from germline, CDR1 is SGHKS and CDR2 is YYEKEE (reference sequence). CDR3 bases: TGTGCCAGCAGGCCCGGAGAGGAGGGGGTGGGTGAGCAGTTCTTC. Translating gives CASRPGEEGVGEQFF.

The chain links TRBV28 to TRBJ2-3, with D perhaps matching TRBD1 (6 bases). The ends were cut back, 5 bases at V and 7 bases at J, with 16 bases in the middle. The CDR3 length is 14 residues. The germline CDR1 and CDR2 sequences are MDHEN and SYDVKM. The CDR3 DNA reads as TGTGCCAGCAGTGGGACATCCGAGCTACATACGCAGTATTTT. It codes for CASSGTSELHTQYF.